Each of the 24 T cell receptor beta chains below was sequenced from the same sample in a study of shared clonotypes between healthy human individuals. The assay was immunoSEQ multiplex PCR, and TCRdb's table has in-frame clones only and misses some. The repertoire holds fewer than 700,000 clones, with about 80% as singletons. The sample comprised PBMCs. All receptors come from a middle-aged woman in good health. Some clones in this sample may be carry-over from other donors' samples.

This clone was seen only a few times. J is TRBJ2-6 and V is TRBV14; D is undetermined. This CDR3 spans 14 amino acids. The V and J ends lost 0 bases and 4 bases respectively, with 4 bases between them. Germline-derived CDR1 and CDR2 are SGHDN and FVKESK. CDR3 region: CASSQDLGANVLTF. CDR3 DNA sequence: TGTGCCAGCAGCCAAGACCTGGGGGCCAACGTCCTGACTTTC.

The chain couples TRBV30 to TRBJ1-5; D call uncertain. CDR1 is GTSNPN and CDR2 is SVGIG in the germline V gene (reference sequence). There are 13 residues in the CDR3. V lost 1 base and J 6 bases, leaving 10 bases between the germline ends. The CDR3 region has the DNA TGTGCCTGGAGTGACTTAGCCAGTCAGCCCCAGCATTTT. Protein: CAWSDLASQPQHF.

V and J are TRBV27 and TRBJ1-1; 8 bases agree with TRBD1. The CDR3 runs 13 residues. The germline CDR1 and CDR2 sequences are MNHEY and SMNVEV (reference sequence). Trimming took 4 bases from V and 4 from J; bases not matched to a gene: 2. CDR3 residues: CASSYRGGTEAFF. The CDR3 DNA is TGTGCCAGCAGTTACAGGGGGGGCACTGAAGCTTTCTTT.

The table lists this clone with a few counts. This sequence joins TRBV9 and TRBJ2-3; 10 nucleotides align to TRBD2. Germline V gene sequence: CDR1 SGDLS, CDR2 YYNGEE. The CDR3 is 16 amino acids. The ends lost 0 bases at V and 3 bases at J; junction bases unmatched: 4. The CDR3 DNA follows: TGTGCCAGCAGCGTAGCGGCTAGCGGGAGAACAGATACGCAGTATTTT. This translates into CASSVAASGRTDTQYF.

The genes are TRBV11-3 and TRBJ2-7; 13 bases fit TRBD2. Germline CDR1 SGHNT, CDR2 YENEEA. The CDR3 is 16 residues long. The trim removed 5 bases at V and 0 bases at J, leaving 4 bases unmatched. This CDR3 is CASSPGTSGNSYEQYF. The CDR3 DNA is TGTGCCAGCAGCCCGGGGACTAGCGGGAACTCCTACGAGCAGTACTTC.

The V and J genes are TRBV4-3 and TRBJ2-4; D may be TRBD1 (7 bases). CDR1 and CDR2 from the germline V gene are LGHNA and YSLEER. V was clipped by 2 bases and J by 3 bases, with 20 bases between them. This CDR3 contains 18 residues. The CDR3 protein is CASSQPPKGAGGKNIQYF. The CDR3, as DNA: TGCGCCAGCAGCCAACCCCCCAAGGGGGCCGGGGGCAAAAACATTCAGTACTTC.

The chain joins TRBV29-1 to TRBJ1-1, with 7 nucleotides matching TRBD1. The CDR3 has 13 residues. Germline V gene data show CDR1 as SQVTM and CDR2 as ANQGSEA. Losses at the gene ends were 8 bases for V and 0 bases for J; bases not matched to a gene: 6. CDR3 in DNA: TGCAGCATCGGGACAGCCCTGAACACTGAAGCTTTCTTT. Residues: CSIGTALNTEAFF.

The rearrangement links TRBV9 to TRBJ2-7, with D possibly being TRBD1 or TRBD2 (5 bases each). CDR3 length equals 15 residues. Germline values: CDR1 SGDLS, CDR2 YYNGEE. The ends were cut back, 3 bases at V and 6 bases at J, with 19 bases in the middle. CDR3: CASSAGRDHWREQYF. The CDR3 DNA reads as TGTGCCAGCAGCGCCGGCCGGGACCACTGGCGCGAGCAGTACTTC.

This clone was seen only a few times. CDR3 in DNA: TGTGCCTGGGACAGGGGTGGGAGCTCCTACGAGCAGTACTTC. It codes for CAWDRGGSSYEQYF. This chain connects TRBV30 to TRBJ2-5; 8 bases align to TRBD1. The end of the DNA fits TRBJ2-7 better, so the J call may be wrong. CDR1 and CDR2 from the germline V gene are GTSNPN and SVGIG (reference sequence). The CDR3 covers 14 residues.

In this sample, this clone turned up a few times. This rearrangement joins TRBV6-5 to TRBJ2-7, with a possible D match to TRBD2 (5 bases). The germline gives CDR1 MNHEY, CDR2 SVGAGI. V lost 6 bases, J lost 1 base, and 16 bases lay in between. The CDR3 extends over 15 amino acids. The CDR3 DNA follows: TGTGCCAGCAGACTAGGATCGGCGGATTCCTACGAGCAGTACTTC. Protein: CASRLGSADSYEQYF.

This clone was observed a single time. V is TRBV6-4 and J is TRBJ2-5; TRBD1 matches at 8 bases. Germline V gene data show CDR1 as MRHNA and CDR2 as SNTAGT. J lost 1 base, V lost 3 bases, and 7 bases had no gene match. CDR3 length: 16 residues. CDR3 nucleotides: TGTGCCAGCAGTGAAGGGACAGGTGGGGGCCAAGAGACCCAGTACTTC. It codes for CASSEGTGGGQETQYF.

This clone has just a few counts. This sequence joins TRBV4-1 and TRBJ1-3, with D unresolved. The germline V and J ends were trimmed by 0 bases and 1 base, with 7 bases remaining between them. This CDR3 spans 15 amino acids. CDR1 and CDR2 from the germline V gene are MGHRA and YSYEKL. The CDR3 protein is CASSQDGVSGNTIYF. The CDR3 coding sequence is TGCGCCAGCAGCCAAGATGGGGTTTCTGGAAACACCATATATTTT.

This chain connects TRBV11-2 to TRBJ2-1; no definite D call. Trimming left V 3 bases short and J 0 bases short, with 15 bases between. The CDR3 covers 17 residues. CDR1 is SGHAT, CDR2 FQNNGV, per germline. CDR3 nucleotides: TGTGCCAGCAGCTTGTTAGGCGTCCAAGTCTCCTACAATGAGCAGTTCTTC. It yields the protein CASSLLGVQVSYNEQFF.

Comments on this clone: A read error may produce the germline difference seen at one junction end. The chain carries TRBV6-5 and TRBJ2-1; TRBD2 matches at 11 bases. The germline V gene has CDR1 MNHEY and CDR2 SVGAGI. The CDR3 is 12 amino acids. The CDR3 coding sequence is TGCCAGACTAGCGGGGTGATCAATGAGCAGTTCTTC. Translated: CQTSGVINEQFF.

V and J are TRBV2 and TRBJ2-2; D might be TRBD2 (5 bases). V lost 0 bases and J 5 bases, leaving 7 bases between the germline ends. The germline CDR1 and CDR2 sequences are SNHLY and FYNNEI. The CDR3 sequence is 14 residues long. CDR3 in amino acids: CASSEARLTGELFF. The CDR3 nucleotides are TGTGCCAGCAGTGAAGCAAGACTAACCGGGGAGCTGTTTTTT.

The chain combines TRBV27 with TRBJ2-7, with a possible D match to TRBD2 (6 bases). In germline, CDR1 is MNHEY, CDR2 SMNVEV (reference sequence). The CDR3 is 14 residues long. Trimming shortened V by 4 bases and J by 2 bases, and 12 bases separated the two germline ends. The CDR3 is CASSSGLYPYEQYF. CDR3 bases: TGTGCCAGCAGTTCTGGACTATATCCCTACGAGCAGTACTTC.

A remark on this clone: This may arise from a read error, as a much more abundant clone is one base away. CDR3 DNA sequence: TGCAGCGTTGAAGGGAATAATGAAAAACTGCTTTTT. This gives the protein CSVEGNNEKLLF. The chain couples TRBV29-1 to TRBJ1-4; D ambiguous. CDR3 length: 12 amino acids. Germline CDR1 reads SQVTM; CDR2 reads ANQGSEA.

V and J are TRBV7-3 and TRBJ2-5; possible D gene TRBD1, 6 bases. This CDR3 has 13 amino acids. Trimming shortened V by 2 bases and J by 6 bases, and 10 bases separated the two germline ends. Germline CDR1 and CDR2: SGHTA and FQGTGA. CDR3 coding DNA: TGTGCCAGCAGCTTAGACAGGACGAAGACCCAGTACTTC. Translating it yields CASSLDRTKTQYF.

The chain combines TRBV5-1 with TRBJ2-5; perhaps TRBD1 as D (6 bases). Germline CDR1 reads SGHRS; CDR2 reads YFSETQ. The germline V and J ends were trimmed by 3 bases and 5 bases, with 17 bases remaining between them. There are 15 residues in the CDR3. This chain's CDR3 is CASSSLSTGAETQYF. As DNA, the CDR3 is TGCGCCAGCAGCTCCTTGTCGACAGGCGCGGAGACCCAGTACTTC.

About this clone: Other nucleotide sequences in the sample specify the same CDR3. The chain recombines TRBV28 with TRBJ2-7, with 10 bases that match TRBD1. CDR3 length: 14 residues. CDR1 MDHEN and CDR2 SYDVKM come from the germline V gene. V lost 6 bases to trimming and J lost 2 bases; unmatched junction nucleotides: 4. The DNA for the CDR3 is TGTGCCAGCAGAGGGACAGGGGTGACCTACGAGCAGTACTTC. This gives the protein CASRGTGVTYEQYF.

Regarding this clone: One end of the junction varies from germline; a read error may be responsible. The V call is TRBV10-3, the J call TRBJ2-5, with D perhaps matching TRBD1 or TRBD2 (7 bases each). The CDR3 length is 14 residues. CDR1 is ENHRY and CDR2 is SYGVKD in the germline V gene. In DNA, the CDR3 is TGTGCCATCAGTATCGGACAGGTGCGGGAGACCCGGTACTTC. This translates into CAISIGQVRETRYF.

This clone was detected only once. V gene TRBV28 combines with J gene TRBJ1-1, with unresolved D. Germline V gene lookup returns CDR1 MDHEN and CDR2 SYDVKM. With 6 bases removed from V and 4 bases from J, the gap between germline ends came to 15 bases. The CDR3 spans 14 residues. The DNA for the CDR3 is TGTGCCAGCAGGGCCGGGAACTGGGGCACTGAAGCTTTCTTT. It translates to CASRAGNWGTEAFF.

The rearrangement uses TRBV7-2 and TRBJ2-1; 7 positions agree with TRBD2. Germline CDR1 and CDR2: SGHTA and FQGNSA. The V segment lost 2 bases and the J segment 12 bases; nucleotides outside the gene matches: 13. This CDR3 is 15 amino acids long. The CDR3 region is CASSLRSGGSSGQFF. The CDR3 nucleotides read TGTGCCAGCAGCTTACGTAGCGGCGGGAGTTCTGGGCAGTTCTTC.

This clone was detected a few times. A read error is the likely source, as a far larger clone sits one nucleotide away. The genes are TRBV30 and TRBJ1-1; maybe TRBD1 (5 bases). CDR1 is GTSNPN, CDR2 SVGIG, per germline (reference sequence). V was shortened by 2 bases and J by 1 base, with 17 bases between the two germline ends. The CDR3 loop spans 16 amino acids. CDR3 nucleotides: TGTGCCTGGAGTAATTCCAGGGTTAGGCAGAACACTGAAGCTTTCTTT. Translated: CAWSNSRVRQNTEAFF.